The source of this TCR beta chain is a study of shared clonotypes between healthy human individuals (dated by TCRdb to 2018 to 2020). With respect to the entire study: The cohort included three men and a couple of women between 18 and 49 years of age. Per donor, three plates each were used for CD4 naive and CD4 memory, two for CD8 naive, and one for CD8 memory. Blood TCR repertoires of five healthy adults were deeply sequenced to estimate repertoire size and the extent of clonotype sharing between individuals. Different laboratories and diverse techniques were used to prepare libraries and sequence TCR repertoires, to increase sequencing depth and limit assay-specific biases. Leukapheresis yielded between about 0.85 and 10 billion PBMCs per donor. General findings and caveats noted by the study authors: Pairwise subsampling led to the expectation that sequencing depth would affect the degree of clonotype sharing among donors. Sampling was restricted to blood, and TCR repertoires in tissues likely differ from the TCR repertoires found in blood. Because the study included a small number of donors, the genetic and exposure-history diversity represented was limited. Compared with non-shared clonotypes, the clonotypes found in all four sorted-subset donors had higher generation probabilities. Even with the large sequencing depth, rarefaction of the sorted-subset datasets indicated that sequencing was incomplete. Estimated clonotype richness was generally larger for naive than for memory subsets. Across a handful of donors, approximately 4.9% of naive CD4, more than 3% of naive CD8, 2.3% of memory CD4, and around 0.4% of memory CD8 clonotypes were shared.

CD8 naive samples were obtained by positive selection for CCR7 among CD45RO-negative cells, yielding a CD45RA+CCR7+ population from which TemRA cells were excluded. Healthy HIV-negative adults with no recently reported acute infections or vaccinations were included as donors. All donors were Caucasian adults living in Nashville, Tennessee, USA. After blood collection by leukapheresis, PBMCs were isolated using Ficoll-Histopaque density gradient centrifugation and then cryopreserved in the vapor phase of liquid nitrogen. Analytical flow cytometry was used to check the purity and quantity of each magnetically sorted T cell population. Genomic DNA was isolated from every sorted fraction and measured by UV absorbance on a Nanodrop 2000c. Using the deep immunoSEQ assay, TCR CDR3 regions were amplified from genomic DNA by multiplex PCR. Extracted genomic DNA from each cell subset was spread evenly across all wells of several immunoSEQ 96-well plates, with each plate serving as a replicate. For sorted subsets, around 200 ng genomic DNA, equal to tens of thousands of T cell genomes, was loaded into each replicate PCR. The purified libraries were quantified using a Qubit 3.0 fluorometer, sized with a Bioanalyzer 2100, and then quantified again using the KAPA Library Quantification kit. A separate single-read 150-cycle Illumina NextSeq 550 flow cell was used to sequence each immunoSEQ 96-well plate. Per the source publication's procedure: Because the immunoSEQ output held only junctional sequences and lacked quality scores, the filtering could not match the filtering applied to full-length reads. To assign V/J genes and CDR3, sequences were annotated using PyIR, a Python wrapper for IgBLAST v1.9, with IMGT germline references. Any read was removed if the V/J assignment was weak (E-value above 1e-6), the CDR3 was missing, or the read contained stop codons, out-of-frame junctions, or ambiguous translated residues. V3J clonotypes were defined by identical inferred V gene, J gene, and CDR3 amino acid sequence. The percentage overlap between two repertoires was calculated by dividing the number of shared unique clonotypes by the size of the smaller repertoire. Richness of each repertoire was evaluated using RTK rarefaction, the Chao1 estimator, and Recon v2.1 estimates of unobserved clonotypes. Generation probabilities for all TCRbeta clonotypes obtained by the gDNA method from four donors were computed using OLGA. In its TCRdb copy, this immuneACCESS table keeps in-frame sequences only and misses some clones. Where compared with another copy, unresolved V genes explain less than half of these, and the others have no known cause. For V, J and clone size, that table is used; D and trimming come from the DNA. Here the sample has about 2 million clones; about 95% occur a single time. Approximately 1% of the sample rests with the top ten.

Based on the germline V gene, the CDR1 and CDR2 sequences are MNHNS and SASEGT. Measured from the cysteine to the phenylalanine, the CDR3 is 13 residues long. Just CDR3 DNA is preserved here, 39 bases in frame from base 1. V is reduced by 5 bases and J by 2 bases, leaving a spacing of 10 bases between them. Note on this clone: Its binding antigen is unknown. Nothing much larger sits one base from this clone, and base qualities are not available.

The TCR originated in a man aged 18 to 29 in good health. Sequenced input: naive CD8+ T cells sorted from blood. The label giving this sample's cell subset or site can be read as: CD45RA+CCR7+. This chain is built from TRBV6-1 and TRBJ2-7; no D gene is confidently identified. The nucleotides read TGTGCCAGCAGTTTAGCAGTTCCCTACGAGCAGTACTTC. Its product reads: CASSLAVPYEQYF.